The source of this T cell receptor (beta chain) is a study of T-cell reconstitution after alpha-beta-depleted transplantation in children. CDR1 and CDR2 (germline): MDHEN, SYDVKM. The CDR3 is 18 amino acids. The ends lost 5 bases at V and 3 bases at J; junction bases unmatched: 15. As to this clonotype: The antigen remains undetermined.

As it was prepared, the TCRbeta library received unique molecular identifiers. TCRdb analysed the PCR reads with MiXCR anew, one entry per CDR3 protein. The top ten hold 35% to 50% of the sample, which has roughly 350,000 distinct CDR3 sequences, about 16% seen once. Notes on the study in general: Several hundred rapidly expanded clones from non-depleted graft cells reportedly supplied alpha-beta T cells about two months post-transplant. Newly produced T cells mostly provided counts and TCRbeta diversity after one year, as hyperexpanded clones declined. Elevated TCRbeta diversity at day 60 was traced, in some patients, to surviving recipient T cells and thymic progenitors.

This specimen was PBMCs, mostly from graft donor cells, taken 360 days after TCRalphabeta/CD19-depleted stem cell transplant. The clonotype was recovered from a male patient aged 2 to 9 who had a stem cell transplant for acute lymphoblastic leukemia, so the T cells may come from the graft donor. The V gene is TRBV28, the J gene TRBJ2-2; TRBD2 matches 7 bases. The CDR3, as DNA: TGTGCCAGCAGTCCCTCCCGGGGGGTAGGGTACGACACCGGGGAGCTGTTTTTT. As protein: CASSPSRGVGYDTGELFF.